This T cell receptor (beta chain) is from a study of blood T cell repertoires in COVID-19. Study overall: COVID-19 samples collected from the United States, Italy and Spain covered acute and convalescent phases.

Trimming shortened V by 5 bases and J by 2 bases, and 9 bases separated the two germline ends. Germline V gene lookup returns CDR1 MDHEN and CDR2 SYDVKM. This CDR3 has 13 residues. In the study's own analysis: Reference gene primer amplification yielded estimated nucleated cell counts. Clones were sequenced by immunoSEQ multiplex PCR, and TCRdb holds only the in-frame ones, with some missing. The DNA gave D and trimming, while V, J and clone size come from that table. Altogether about 280,000 clones are present, over 75% being singletons, with the ten largest covering roughly 13%. The chain links TRBV28 to TRBJ1-1, with D possibly being TRBD1 (5 bases). The clonotype comes from a human donor in a cohort sampled during active COVID-19. Sequencing was performed on peripheral blood. The CDR3 spells CASSLQGNTEAFF. The CDR3 DNA is TGTGCCAGCAGTCTTCAGGGAAACACTGAAGCTTTCTTT.